This T cell receptor (beta chain) stems from a study of vaccination and CD4 T cells after COVID-19. Points on this clonotype: Antigen: not known.

CD4+ T cells that had been cultured provided DNA sequenced with the Oncomine TCR Beta short-read assay. Cultured CD4+ T cells yielded the extracted genomic DNA. MiXCR was run by TCRdb on the PCR reads, yielding one entry per CDR3 protein. Here the sample spans 9,900 or so distinct CDR3 sequences, 35% being singletons. This sample's treatment: approximately nine-day PBMC culture with coronavirus spike peptide pools or control peptides (ViraFEST assay). Pre-COVID-19 pandemic sampling (2011-2018) yielded the unexposed donor's CD4+ T cells. Sequenced material: CD4+ T cells from blood, cultured in vitro. The sequence was obtained from a human donor in good health.

The CDR3: CATSRDRAEEKLFF. The CDR3 DNA reads TGTGCCACCAGCAGAGATAGGGCGGAAGAAAAACTGTTTTTT. The J gene is TRBJ1-4, the V gene TRBV15, with no clear D. Between the trimmed V and J ends, which lost 0 bases and 8 bases, there was a span of 10 bases. The germline CDR1 and CDR2 sequences are LNHNV and YYDKDF (reference sequence). There are 14 residues in the CDR3.